These 6 T cell receptor beta chains were all obtained from the same sample, sequenced in a study of T-cell reconstitution after alpha-beta-depleted transplantation in children. Preparation of the TCRbeta library was carried out with unique molecular identifiers. MiXCR, run by TCRdb on the PCR reads, gives a single entry per CDR3 protein. The sample lists just under 250,000 distinct CDR3 sequences, roughly 25% occurring once. Sequencing used PBMCs, obtained before TCRalphabeta/CD19-depleted stem cell transplant. Receptor source: a girl aged 2 to 10 with Fanconi anemia, due to receive a stem cell transplant.

This clonotype has just a few counts. CDR3 bases: TGCGCCAGCAGCTTGGGGGTAACAGGGGCCAACGTCCTGACTTTC. Protein product: CASSLGVTGANVLTF. The gene calls are TRBV5-1 and TRBJ2-6; D call uncertain. CDR3 size: 15 residues. The germline CDR1 and CDR2 sequences are SGHRS and YFSETQ. Trimming left V 0 bases short and J 4 bases short, with 8 bases between.

This clonotype was recorded many times. V and J are TRBV25-1 and TRBJ1-6; possible D gene TRBD1, 5 bases. The ends were cut back, 1 base at V and 6 bases at J, with 13 bases in the middle. The germline V gene encodes CDR1 MGHDK and CDR2 SYGVNS. This CDR3 has 16 residues. Here the CDR3 reads CASSEFFQGRNSPLHF. The CDR3 nucleotides read TGTGCCAGCAGTGAATTTTTTCAGGGACGTAATTCACCCCTCCACTTT. Supplemented by reference TRBV25-1 and TRBJ1-6, the full variable domain reads EADIYQTPRYLVIGTGKKITLECSQTMGHDKMYWYQQDPGMELHLIHYSYGVNSTEKGDLSSESTVSRIRTEHFPLTLESARPSHTSQYLCASSEFFQGRNSPLHFGNGTRLTVT.

J is TRBJ2-7 and V is TRBV18, with 8 bases identical to TRBD1. V lost 5 bases and J lost 4; bases outside the gene matches: 7. Germline V CDR1 and CDR2: KGHSH, LQKENI. This CDR3 has 14 residues. The CDR3 protein is CASSSRDRLYEQYF. CDR3 nucleotides: TGTGCCAGCTCATCCCGGGACAGGTTGTACGAGCAGTACTTC.

The table lists this clonotype with a few counts. The chain links TRBV20-1 to TRBJ2-3; 7 bases map to TRBD2. CDR3 length: 13 amino acids. CDR1 is DFQATT and CDR2 is SNEGSKA in the germline V gene (reference sequence). The ends lost 3 bases at V and 4 bases at J; junction bases unmatched: 4. Here the CDR3 reads CSASGLAADTQYF. The CDR3, as DNA: TGCAGTGCTAGTGGGCTAGCGGCAGATACGCAGTATTTT.

The V and J genes are TRBV5-1 and TRBJ1-2; the D is unclear. V gave up 4 bases and J gave up 6 bases, with 13 bases separating them. Germline V lookup: CDR1 SGHRS, CDR2 YFSETQ. The length of the CDR3 is 13 residues. DNA of the CDR3: TGCGCCAGCAGCCCAGACGGATACAATGGCTACACCTTC. Amino acid sequence: CASSPDGYNGYTF. Drawing the rest from reference TRBV5-1 and TRBJ1-2, the complete variable domain is KAGVTQTPRYLIKTRGQQVTLSCSPISGHRSVSWYQQTPGQGLQFLFEYFSETQRNKGNFPGRFSGRQFSNSRSEMNVSTLELGDSALYLCASSPDGYNGYTFGSGTRLTVV.

V is TRBV12-3 or TRBV12-4 and J is TRBJ2-7; D tentatively fits TRBD1 or TRBD2 (5 bases each). This CDR3 has 13 amino acids. V lost 3 bases and J lost 4, with 10 bases in between. This CDR3 reads CASSFGTYYEQYF. CDR3 coding DNA: TGTGCCAGCAGTTTTGGGACGTATTACGAGCAGTACTTC.